The TCR beta chain under discussion was sequenced for a study of blood T cell repertoires in COVID-19. As for the study in general: Whether acute or convalescent, the COVID-19 samples came from the United States, Italy and Spain. T cells, B-cell-depleted T cells, or PBMCs supplied cDNA or gDNA.

CDR3 length: 15 amino acids. The germline V gene encodes CDR1 SGHTA and CDR2 FQGNSA. V lost 3 bases and J lost 3, with 13 bases in between. Original data processing: Quantification of nucleated cells was approximated via reference gene primer amplification. The method was immunoSEQ multiplex PCR; TCRdb's version includes in-frame clones alone and lacks a portion of them. The V and J calls and the clone size are those of that table, but D and trimming were determined from the DNA. The data contain about 180,000 clones, 70% to 90% of them seen just once; the ten biggest clones take up over 2.5%. J is TRBJ2-3 and V is TRBV7-2; the D gene is possibly TRBD1 (6 bases). This clonotype originated in a man aged 60 to 75 with acute or convalescent COVID-19. Sample: peripheral blood. The CDR3 DNA reads as TGTGCCAGCAGCTTCCTAGGGGGAGCGACAGATACGCAGTATTTT. Translation gives CASSFLGGATDTQYF.